This entry concerns a single TCR beta chain. Antigen specificity is unknown. One junction end disagrees with the germline gene, perhaps due to a read error. The data were taken from a study of shared clonotypes between healthy human individuals. Whole-study context: The people who gave samples were two women and three men aged 18 to 49. General observations from the study: Across subsets, estimated richness was generally greater for naive than for memory populations.

Germline V lookup: CDR1 MGHRA, CDR2 YSYEKL. This CDR3 comprises 15 residues. This table comes from immunoSEQ multiplex PCR, and its TCRdb copy is limited to in-frame clones, with some not included. The sample has 2,100,000 or so clones; approximately 95% are singletons. The chain couples TRBV4-1 to TRBJ2-1, with 9 bases matching TRBD1. Sequenced material: naive CD4+ T cells sorted from blood. Subset in this sample: CD45RA+ positively selected. The receptor was isolated from a man between 18 and 35 years old in good health. The DNA for the CDR3 is TGCGCCAGCAGCCAAAATGGACAGGGGAGCCAACCGAGGATCTTC. This codes for CASSQNGQGSQPRIF.